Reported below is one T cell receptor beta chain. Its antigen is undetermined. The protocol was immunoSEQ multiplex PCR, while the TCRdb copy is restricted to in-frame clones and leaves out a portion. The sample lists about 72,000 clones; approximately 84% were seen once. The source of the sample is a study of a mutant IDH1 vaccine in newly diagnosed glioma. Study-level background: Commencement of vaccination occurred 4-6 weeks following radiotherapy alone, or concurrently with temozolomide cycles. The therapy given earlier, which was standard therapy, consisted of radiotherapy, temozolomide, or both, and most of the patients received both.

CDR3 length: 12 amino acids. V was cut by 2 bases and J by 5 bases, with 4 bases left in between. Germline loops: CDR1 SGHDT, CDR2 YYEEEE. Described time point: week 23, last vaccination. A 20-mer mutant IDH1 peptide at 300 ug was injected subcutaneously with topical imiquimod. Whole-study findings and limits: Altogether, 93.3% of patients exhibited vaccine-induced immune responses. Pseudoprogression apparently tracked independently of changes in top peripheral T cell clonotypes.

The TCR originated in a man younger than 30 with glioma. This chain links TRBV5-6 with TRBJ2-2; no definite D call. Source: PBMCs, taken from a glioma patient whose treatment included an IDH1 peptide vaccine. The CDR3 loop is CASSLKTGELFF. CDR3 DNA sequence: TGTGCCAGCAGCTTAAAGACCGGGGAGCTGTTTTTT.